One T cell receptor beta chain is described in this entry. Germline CDR1 LGHNT, CDR2 FRNRAP. Trimming cost V 2 bases and J 1 base, with 15 bases left between them. The CDR3 runs 16 residues. The method was immunoSEQ multiplex PCR; TCRdb's version includes in-frame clones alone and lacks a portion of them. The sample gives roughly 14,000 clones, 50% to 75% of which show up once; approximately 8% is in the top ten. The sample belongs to a study of OX40 agonist ivuxolimab in advanced cancers. The sample in question was CD4+ or CD8+ T cells sorted from blood, obtained in a trial of the OX40 agonist ivuxolimab. The sequence came from an adult with an advanced solid tumor such as melanoma, head and neck, liver or kidney cancer. The chain carries TRBV12-5 and TRBJ2-7, with a weak D call TRBD1 (6 bases). This CDR3 is CASGLSDRSPSYEQYF. The CDR3 nucleotides are TGTGCTAGTGGTTTGTCGGACAGATCTCCTTCCTACGAGCAGTACTTC. The variable domain in full, completed from reference TRBV12-5 and TRBJ2-7, reads DARVTQTPRHKVTEMGQEVTMRCQPILGHNTVFWYRQTMMQGLELLAYFRNRAPLDDSGMPKDRFSAEMPDATLATLKIQPSEPRDSAVYFCASGLSDRSPSYEQYFGPGTRLTVT.